The clone carrying this T cell receptor (beta chain) was seen ten or more times. The antigen is undetermined. The data belong to a study of T cell repertoires in cytomegalovirus infection. About the study: From public TCR beta signatures came an indication of both CMV infection and matching HLA type. Study results and caveats: The ex vivo response was dominated by HLA-C-restricted CMV-specific TCR beta clonotypes.

TCRdb passed the reads through MiXCR, listing each CDR3 protein once. The profile covers some 300,000 distinct CDR3 sequences, with about a sixth appearing a single time and around 12% taken by the ten largest. The material sequenced was PBMCs. This sequence was found in a human donor in good health (CMV status not recorded). Some clones in this sample may be carry-over from other donors' samples.

This chain's CDR3 is CASSYSRGSAYMGTEAFF. The DNA for the CDR3 is TGTGCCAGCAGTTACAGTAGGGGATCCGCCTATATGGGCACTGAAGCTTTCTTT. This chain links TRBV6-2 or TRBV6-3 with TRBJ1-1, with a possible D match to TRBD1 (5 bases). V was cut by 2 bases and J by 4 bases, with 23 bases left in between. CDR3 length: 18 residues. CDR1 and CDR2 (germline): MNHEY, SVGEGT.